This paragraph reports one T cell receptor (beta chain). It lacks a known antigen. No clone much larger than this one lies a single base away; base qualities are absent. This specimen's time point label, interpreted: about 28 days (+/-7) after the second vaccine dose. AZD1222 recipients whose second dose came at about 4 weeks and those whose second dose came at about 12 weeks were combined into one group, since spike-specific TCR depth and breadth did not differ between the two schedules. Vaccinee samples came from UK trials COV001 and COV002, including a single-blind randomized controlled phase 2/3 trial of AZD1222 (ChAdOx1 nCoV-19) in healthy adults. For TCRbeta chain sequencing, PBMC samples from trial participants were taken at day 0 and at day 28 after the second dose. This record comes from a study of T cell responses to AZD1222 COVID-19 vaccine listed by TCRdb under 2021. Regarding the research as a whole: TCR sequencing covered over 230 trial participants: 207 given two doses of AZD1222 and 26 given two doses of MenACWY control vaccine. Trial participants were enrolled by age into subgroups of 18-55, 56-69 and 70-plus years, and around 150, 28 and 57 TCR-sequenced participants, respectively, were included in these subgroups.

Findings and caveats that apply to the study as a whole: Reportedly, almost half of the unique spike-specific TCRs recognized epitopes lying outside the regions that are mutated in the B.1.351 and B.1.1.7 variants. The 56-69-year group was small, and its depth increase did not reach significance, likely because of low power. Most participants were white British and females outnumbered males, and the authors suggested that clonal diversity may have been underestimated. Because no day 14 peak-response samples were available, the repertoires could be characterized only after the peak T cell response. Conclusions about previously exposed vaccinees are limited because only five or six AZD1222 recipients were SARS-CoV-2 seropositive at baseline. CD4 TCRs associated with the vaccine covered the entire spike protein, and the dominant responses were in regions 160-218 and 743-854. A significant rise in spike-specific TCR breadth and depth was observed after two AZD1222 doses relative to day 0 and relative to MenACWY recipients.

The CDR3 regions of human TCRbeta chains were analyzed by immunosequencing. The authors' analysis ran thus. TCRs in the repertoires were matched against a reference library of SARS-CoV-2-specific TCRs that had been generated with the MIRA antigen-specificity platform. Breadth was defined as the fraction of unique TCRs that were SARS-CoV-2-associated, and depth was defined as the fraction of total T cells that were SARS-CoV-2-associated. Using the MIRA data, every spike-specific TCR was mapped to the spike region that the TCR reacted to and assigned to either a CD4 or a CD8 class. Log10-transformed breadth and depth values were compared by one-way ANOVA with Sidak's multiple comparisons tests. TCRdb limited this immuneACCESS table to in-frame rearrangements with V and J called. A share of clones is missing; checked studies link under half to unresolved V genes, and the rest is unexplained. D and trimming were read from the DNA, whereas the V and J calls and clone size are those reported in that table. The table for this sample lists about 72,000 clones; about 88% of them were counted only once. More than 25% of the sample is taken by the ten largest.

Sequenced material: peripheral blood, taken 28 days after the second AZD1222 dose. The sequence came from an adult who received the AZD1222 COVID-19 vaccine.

The CDR3 in this case is CASTSGGQGNYGYTF. The nucleotides read TGTGCCAGCACCTCCGGGGGACAGGGCAACTATGGCTACACCTTC. The chain was built from TRBV7-2 and TRBJ1-2, with TRBD1 matching 9 junction bases. Based on the germline V gene, the CDR1 and CDR2 sequences are SGHTA and FQGNSA. The CDR3, from cysteine to phenylalanine, totals 15 residues. Just the 45-base CDR3 DNA is kept, in frame starting at base 1. The V end gives up 7 bases and the J end 2 bases, leaving 8 bases in the junction not matched to a gene.